Given below is one TCR beta chain in context. This clone was detected a few times. Its antigen is not yet known. There are no base qualities to consult, and no much larger clone falls within one base. Frozen aliquots of unsorted single-cell suspensions were used for genomic DNA extraction with the QIAamp DNA kit. The tumour samples consisted of non-small cell lung cancer tissue that had been surgically resected. Tissues arrived within 2 hours of resection and were immediately processed into single-cell suspensions. Tissue was broken up mechanically, digested enzymatically with DNase I, collagenase I and hyaluronidase for under 35 minutes at 37 degrees C, and then filtered and RBC-lysed. The germline V end is reduced by 1 base and the J end by 13 bases; junction bases left unmatched: 22. From a lookup of the germline V gene, CDR1 and CDR2 are KGHSH and LQKENI. Including the terminal cysteine and phenylalanine, the CDR3 comprises 18 residues. The sequence is cut down to CDR3 DNA, 54 bases in frame from base 1.

The sample is drawn from a study of immune cell composition in non-small cell lung cancer (TCRdb year 2017). General notes on the study: Histologic subtype, mainly lung adenocarcinoma or squamous cell carcinoma, was assigned on the basis of H&E together with p63, CK5, Napsin A and TTF-1 immunohistochemistry. Adaptive Biotechnologies TCR-beta sequencing was carried out on over 32 paired NSCLC tumour and non-adjacent lung specimens, as well as on over 20 tumour-only specimens. A handful of tumour specimens that had TCR-beta data belonged to rare histological subtypes and were left out of the subtype comparisons. Supplementary cohort #1, 10 lung adenocarcinoma cases, had paired tumour/lung TCR-beta sequencing and TIL populations generated to assess tumour reactivity.

TCR-beta CDR3 regions were amplified from genomic DNA by a two-step multiplex PCR, with the second step adding Illumina-compatible adaptors. TCR-beta immunosequencing was performed on an Illumina platform as a commercial immunoSEQ service. The paper's data handling went like this. Repertoires were summarised by productive clonality and by Top 10 Clones, defined as the percentage of T-cell templates derived from the ten most frequent sequences. Productive clonality ranged from 0 to 1, with 1 indicating a monoclonal population. Using log10 scatter plots, tumour-associated clones were identified as sequences that made up at least 0.1% of tumour T-cell templates yet were absent from the matched non-adjacent lung. Student's t-tests were used for two-group comparisons, ANOVA was used for stages, and linear regression was used for relationships, with analyses conducted in GraphPad Prism7 and R. Imported from immuneACCESS, the table was reduced by TCRdb to in-frame sequences with V and J called. These copies leave out some clones; in studies compared against another copy, an unresolved V gene accounts for under half, and the cause of the remainder is not known. The V and J calls and the clone size are those of that table, but D and trimming were determined from the DNA. The sample table records around 11,000 clones; roughly 60% of these occur just once. Jointly, the top ten make up 18% of the sample.

Overall results and qualifications from the work: Compared with lung adenocarcinoma tumours, lung squamous cell carcinoma showed significantly higher Top 10 clone scores and productive clonality. The reactivity cohort contained only ten to eleven cases, and the tumour-reactive clones were not shown to have sequences in common with the dominant in vivo tumour-associated clones. Smoking pack-years did not significantly correlate with tumour TCR-beta clonality. Tumour-associated clones >0.5% were found in nearly half of NSCLC cases, namely in around 31% of adenocarcinomas versus around 75% of squamous carcinomas. Across ten to eleven adenocarcinoma cases, the maximal tumour-associated clone frequency showed a strong correlation with TIL tumour reactivity, but overall clonality showed no such correlation.

The source of this sequence is a human donor with non-small cell lung cancer. Specimen: lung tumor tissue. Rearrangement joined TRBV18 to TRBJ1-5, with 7 middle bases fitting TRBD1. The CDR3 protein sequence reads: CASSPLNRGAGLLSSQHF. The nucleotides read TGTGCCAGCTCACCACTTAACAGGGGAGCAGGGCTTCTAAGTTCTCAGCATTTT.